The 13 T cell receptor beta chains reported below all come from one sample, sequenced in a study of shared T cell receptors in the human thymus. The method was immunoSEQ multiplex PCR; TCRdb's version includes in-frame clones alone and lacks a portion of them. The table includes hundreds of thousands of clones, about 90% detected once. Another study also made use of these data, one on human thymus T cells.

Sequenced sample: thymocytes. Every receptor here comes from a boy younger than two with a congenital heart defect.

CDR3 in DNA: TGTGCCAGTCAATCCGGGACAGGGGGCTTTCAGCCCCAGCATTTT. Translating gives CASQSGTGGFQPQHF. The chain carries TRBV28 and TRBJ1-5, with 12 bases aligning to TRBD1. J lost 6 bases, V lost 9 bases, and 9 bases had no gene match. Germline CDR1 is MDHEN and CDR2 is SYDVKM. The CDR3 length is 15 residues.

V is TRBV27 and J is TRBJ2-1, with 7 bases matching TRBD2. Germline lookup yields CDR1 MNHEY and CDR2 SMNVEV (reference sequence). This CDR3 is built from 14 residues. V lost 4 bases and J lost 7; bases outside the gene matches: 7. The CDR3 DNA is TGTGCCAGCAGTTCGACTAGCTTAAGTAATGAGCAGTTCTTC. Protein: CASSSTSLSNEQFF.

The chain employs TRBV28 and TRBJ2-3; 7 nucleotides align to TRBD2. This CDR3 has 16 residues. CDR1 is MDHEN, CDR2 SYDVKM, per germline. V lost 5 bases, J lost 4 bases, and 12 bases stayed unmatched. This CDR3 is CASSLSRTRGADTQYF. The CDR3 bases are TGTGCCAGCAGTCTCAGCCGGACTAGAGGTGCAGATACGCAGTATTTT.

The table lists this clone with a count of one. The V gene is TRBV2, the J gene TRBJ2-7, with 7 nucleotides matching TRBD2. V was clipped by 7 bases and J by 5 bases; unmatched bases: 8. The length of the CDR3 is 13 residues. The germline V gene encodes CDR1 SNHLY and CDR2 FYNNEI. CDR3 in amino acids: CASNSGGAHEQYF. CDR3 coding DNA: TGTGCCAGCAATTCGGGGGGTGCCCACGAGCAGTACTTC. The full variable domain, its missing parts supplied by reference TRBV2 and TRBJ2-7, is EPEVTQTPSHQVTQMGQEVILRCVPISNHLYFYWYRQILGQKVEFLVSFYNNEISEKSEIFDDQFSVERPDGSNFTLKIRSTKLEDSAMYFCASNSGGAHEQYFGPGTRLTVT.

The chain combines TRBV10-2 with TRBJ2-7; 7 bases line up with TRBD1. J gave up 2 bases and V 5 bases, and 3 bases lay outside the gene matches. This CDR3 comprises 13 residues. Germline V gene data show CDR1 as WSHSY and CDR2 as SAAADI. The CDR3 region is CASSTQGAYEQYF. The CDR3, as DNA: TGCGCCAGCAGTACCCAGGGGGCCTACGAGCAGTACTTC.

The chain uses TRBV5-1 and TRBJ1-4, with TRBD1 identical over 7 bases. V lost 4 bases and J lost 8; bases outside the gene matches: 8. The germline V gene encodes CDR1 SGHRS and CDR2 YFSETQ. The CDR3 loop spans 14 amino acids. This CDR3 is CASSDDRDWEKLFF. The CDR3 nucleotides read TGCGCCAGCAGCGATGACAGGGATTGGGAAAAACTGTTTTTT. The complete variable domain, with remaining parts taken from reference TRBV5-1 and TRBJ1-4, reads KAGVTQTPRYLIKTRGQQVTLSCSPISGHRSVSWYQQTPGQGLQFLFEYFSETQRNKGNFPGRFSGRQFSNSRSEMNVSTLELGDSALYLCASSDDRDWEKLFFGSGTQLSVL.

V and J are TRBV20-1 and TRBJ1-2; possibly TRBD1 for D (5 bases). V lost 5 bases, J lost 8 bases, and 12 bases lay in between. The CDR3 spans 11 residues. The germline CDR1 and CDR2 sequences are DFQATT and SNEGSKA (reference sequence). DNA for the CDR3: TGCAGTGCTCCCTTGGGGGGAGGCTACACCTTC. This codes for CSAPLGGGYTF.

This clone has more than one count but fewer than ten. This chain links TRBV28 with TRBJ1-3; TRBD1 agrees at 7 bases. V dropped 6 bases and J dropped 11; count of bases not matched to a gene: 10. CDR1 and CDR2 from the germline V gene are MDHEN and SYDVKM. This CDR3 comprises 13 residues. The CDR3 loop reads CASSIDRVLAIYF. Written as DNA, the CDR3 is TGTGCCAGCAGCATTGACAGGGTCCTGGCCATATATTTT.

The chain couples TRBV27 to TRBJ1-2; 10 nucleotides match TRBD1. The CDR3 has 17 amino acids. The V segment lost 5 bases and the J segment 3 bases; nucleotides outside the gene matches: 12. Germline assignment: CDR1 MNHEY and CDR2 SMNVEV (reference sequence). The CDR3 coding sequence is TGTGCCAGCAGTCCGGGACAGGGGACCCGACCAGACTATGGCTACACCTTC. Residues: CASSPGQGTRPDYGYTF.

This chain uses TRBV21-1 with TRBJ2-3; the table names TRBD2, a call not compared with the DNA. TRBV21-1 is noted as a pseudogene. This CDR3 comprises 16 residues. The CDR3 DNA sequence: TGTGCCAGCAGCAATCTGCTAGCGGGGGGCGGAGATACGCAGTATTTT. Amino acid sequence: CASSNLLAGGGDTQYF.

The gene calls are TRBV5-1 and TRBJ2-1, with a weak D call TRBD2 (5 bases). Trimming took 1 base from V and 8 from J, leaving 22 bases between them. Germline lookup yields CDR1 SGHRS and CDR2 YFSETQ. The CDR3 spans 17 residues. For the CDR3, the DNA is TGCGCCAGCAGCTTGAATAACGGGCCCACTAGTCCCGATGAGCAGTTCTTC. Protein: CASSLNNGPTSPDEQFF. The whole variable domain, remainder taken from reference TRBV5-1 and TRBJ2-1, is KAGVTQTPRYLIKTRGQQVTLSCSPISGHRSVSWYQQTPGQGLQFLFEYFSETQRNKGNFPGRFSGRQFSNSRSEMNVSTLELGDSALYLCASSLNNGPTSPDEQFFGPGTRLTVL.

The chain couples TRBV28 to TRBJ1-2; TRBD1 is a possible D gene (5 bases). There are 18 residues in the CDR3. Germline V CDR1 and CDR2: MDHEN, SYDVKM. V shed 0 bases and J shed 4 bases, with 21 bases lying between them. The chain's CDR3 is CASSLCPLDRVPGYGYTF. CDR3 in DNA: TGTGCCAGCAGTTTATGCCCACTCGACAGAGTACCAGGCTATGGCTACACCTTC.

The rearrangement joins TRBV28 to TRBJ1-2, with 7 bases that match TRBD1. The CDR3 is 16 residues long. The V gene's germline CDR1 is MDHEN and CDR2 SYDVKM. Germline trimming cut 6 bases from V and 1 base from J; bases unmatched to any gene: 11. The CDR3 DNA follows: TGTGCCAGCAGGGGCGGACAGGACCTAGTTAACTATGGCTACACCTTC. It is translated as CASRGGQDLVNYGYTF.